These 13 T cell receptor beta chains share one sample of origin, sequenced in a study of spatial heterogeneity in lung cancer. One entry per CDR3 protein, called by TCRdb with MiXCR from the 5' RACE reads. Found here are approximately 11,000 distinct CDR3 sequences, 10% of them singletons; the top ten hold less than 40%. The time point: blood at routine non-recurrence follow-up after resection. The sample in question was PBMCs, obtained at follow-up. Receptor source: a female donor with early-stage non-small cell lung cancer.

This chain uses TRBV19 with TRBJ2-4; D is tentatively TRBD1 or TRBD2 (6 bases each). The CDR3 is 16 residues long. CDR1 is LNHDA, CDR2 SQIVND, per germline (reference sequence). Deletions cut 6 bases from V and 6 bases from J, with 21 bases between. CDR3 loop: CASSSILGGHLNIQYF. CDR3 coding DNA: TGTGCCAGTAGCTCCATCTTGGGGGGCCATTTAAACATTCAGTACTTC.

Judged by abundance, this clonotype is medium-sized. V usage is TRBV28 and J usage is TRBJ2-2; maybe TRBD1 (6 bases). V gave up 6 bases and J gave up 6 bases, with 20 bases separating them. This CDR3 is 16 amino acids long. The germline gives CDR1 MDHEN, CDR2 SYDVKM. The CDR3 loop reads CASRELSDRHSGELFF. The CDR3 coding sequence is TGTGCCAGCAGAGAGCTCAGCGACAGGCACTCCGGGGAGCTGTTTTTT.

This clonotype has a count of ten or more. The genes are TRBV5-4 and TRBJ2-1; 7 nucleotides agree with TRBD2. Unmatched junction bases numbered 9, after V lost 1 base and J lost 5 bases. Germline V CDR1 and CDR2: SGHNT, YYREEE (reference sequence). The CDR3 runs to 16 residues. Here the CDR3 reads CASSLLRERNHNEQFF. Written as DNA, the CDR3 is TGTGCCAGCAGCTTGTTGCGGGAGAGGAATCACAATGAGCAGTTCTTC.

This chain uses TRBV7-6 with TRBJ2-5, with TRBD2 matching over 10 bases. CDR1 and CDR2 from the germline V gene are SGHVS and FNYEAQ. The CDR3 runs to 15 residues. The ends lost 7 bases at V and 3 bases at J; junction bases unmatched: 8. The CDR3 nucleotides are TGTGCCAGCACCGTAGCGGGGGGCGGAAAAGAGACCCAGTACTTC. Protein product: CASTVAGGGKETQYF.

At least ten counts were recorded for this clonotype. V gene TRBV5-6 combines with J gene TRBJ1-1; 7 nucleotides match TRBD1. Trimming took 4 bases from V and 4 from J; bases not matched to a gene: 10. This CDR3 is 15 amino acids long. Germline CDR1 SGHDT, CDR2 YYEEEE. CDR3 nucleotides: TGTGCCAGCAGCAGCACACAGGGGTATGTCACTGAAGCTTTCTTT. The encoded protein is CASSSTQGYVTEAFF.

This clonotype was detected ten times or more. The CDR3 DNA reads as TGTGCCAGCAGCTTCAACCCCGGGACTCCTAATGAGCAGTTCTTC. Translating it yields CASSFNPGTPNEQFF. This chain links TRBV7-6 with TRBJ2-1; TRBD2 is a possible D gene (6 bases). Per germline, CDR1 SGHVS and CDR2 FNYEAQ. V gave up 3 bases and J gave up 7 bases, with 16 bases separating them. The CDR3 has 15 amino acids.

There are many counts of this clonotype. V usage is TRBV4-3 and J usage is TRBJ2-7; TRBD2 matches at 8 bases. With 4 bases clipped from V and 5 bases from J, the junction kept 13 bases outside the gene matches. The CDR3 extends over 16 amino acids. Germline lookup yields CDR1 LGHNA and CDR2 YSLEER. CDR3: CASSRSRGTSAHEQYF. In DNA form, the CDR3 reads TGCGCCAGCAGCCGTTCCCGGGGGACTAGTGCCCACGAGCAGTACTTC.

This clonotype was counted ten times or more. V is TRBV4-3 and J is TRBJ2-3, with D uncertain. The V gene lost 0 bases and the J gene lost 2 bases, with 9 bases spanning the gap. Germline-derived CDR1 and CDR2 are LGHNA and YSLEER. There are 15 residues in the CDR3. The CDR3 sequence is CASSQDPELTDTQYF. The CDR3, as DNA: TGCGCCAGCAGCCAAGATCCCGAGCTCACAGATACGCAGTATTTT.

This clonotype was counted ten times or more. V is TRBV10-2 and J is TRBJ1-5; no reliable D call. CDR1 WSHSY and CDR2 SAAADI come from the germline V gene. This CDR3 region has 17 residues. V was trimmed by 2 bases and J by 3 bases, leaving 17 bases between them. The chain's CDR3 is CASSEVGRRNFNQPQHF. The CDR3 nucleotides read TGCGCCAGCAGTGAGGTCGGGCGACGCAACTTCAATCAGCCCCAGCATTTT.

This clonotype was counted many times. This chain connects TRBV29-1 to TRBJ2-1, with TRBD1 matching 8 bases. There are 15 residues in the CDR3. V lost 3 bases to trimming and J lost 6 bases; unmatched junction nucleotides: 10. Germline V gives CDR1 SQVTM, CDR2 ANQGSEA. The DNA for the CDR3 is TGCAGCGTTGAGGGTGACAGGGGAAGACCCAATGAGCAGTTCTTC. This translates into CSVEGDRGRPNEQFF.

In this sample, this clonotype turned up many times. This chain links TRBV10-3 with TRBJ2-3; 8 positions match TRBD1. V gave up 2 bases and J gave up 1 base; unmatched junction bases: 2. The CDR3 has 15 residues. CDR1 and CDR2 from the germline V gene are ENHRY and SYGVKD. The CDR3 region is CAISEGGQGTDTQYF. In DNA, the CDR3 is TGTGCCATCAGTGAGGGGGGACAGGGCACAGATACGCAGTATTTT.

For this clonotype: A much larger clone lies one base from this, so it may be a read error. The chain combines TRBV11-2 with TRBJ2-3; D not resolved. The V gene's germline CDR1 is SGHAT and CDR2 FQNNGV. V lost 4 bases and J lost 6, with 8 bases in between. CDR3 length: 12 residues. The CDR3 bases are TGTGCCAGCAGCTCGTTGGGGGATACGCAGTATTTT. Residues: CASSSLGDTQYF. Full variable domain (missing parts from reference TRBV11-2 and TRBJ2-3): EAGVAQSPRYKIIEKRQSVAFWCNPISGHATLYWYQQILGQGPKLLIQFQNNGVVDDSQLPKDRFSAERLKGVDSTLKIQPAKLEDSAVYLCASSSLGDTQYFGPGTRLTVL.

This clonotype was recorded many times. The chain couples TRBV5-6 to TRBJ2-3; 9 bases agree with TRBD2. V lost 0 bases to trimming and J lost 0 bases; unmatched junction nucleotides: 5. The germline CDR1 and CDR2 sequences are SGHDT and YYEEEE. This CDR3 is 17 amino acids long. The CDR3: CASSLALAGASTDTQYF. The CDR3 coding sequence is TGTGCCAGCAGCTTGGCGTTAGCGGGAGCGAGCACAGATACGCAGTATTTT. Drawing the rest from reference TRBV5-6 and TRBJ2-3, the complete variable domain is DAGVTQSPTHLIKTRGQQVTLRCSPKSGHDTVSWYQQALGQGPQFIFQYYEEEERQRGNFPDRFSGHQFPNYSSELNVNALLLGDSALYLCASSLALAGASTDTQYFGPGTRLTVL.